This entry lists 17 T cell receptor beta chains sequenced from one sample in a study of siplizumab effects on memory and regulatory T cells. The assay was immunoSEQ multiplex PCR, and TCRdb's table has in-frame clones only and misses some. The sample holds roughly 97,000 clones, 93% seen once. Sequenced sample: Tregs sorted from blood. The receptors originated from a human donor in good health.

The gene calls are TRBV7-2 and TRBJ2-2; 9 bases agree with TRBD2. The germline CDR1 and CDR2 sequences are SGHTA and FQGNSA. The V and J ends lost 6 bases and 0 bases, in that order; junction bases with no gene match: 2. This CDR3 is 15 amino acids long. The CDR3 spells CASRPSGANTGELFF. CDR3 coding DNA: TGTGCCAGCAGGCCTAGCGGGGCGAACACCGGGGAGCTGTTTTTT.

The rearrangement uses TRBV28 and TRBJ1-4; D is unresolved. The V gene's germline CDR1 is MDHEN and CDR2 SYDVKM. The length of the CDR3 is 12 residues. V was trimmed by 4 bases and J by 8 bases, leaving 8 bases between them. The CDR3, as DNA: TGTGCCAGCAGTTCCGGTCCAGAAAAACTGTTTTTT. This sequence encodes CASSSGPEKLFF.

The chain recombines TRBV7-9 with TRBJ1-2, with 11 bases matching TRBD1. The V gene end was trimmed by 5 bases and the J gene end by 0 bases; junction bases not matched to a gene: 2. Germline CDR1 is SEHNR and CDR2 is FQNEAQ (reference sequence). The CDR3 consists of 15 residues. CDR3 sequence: CASSRTGGTNYGYTF. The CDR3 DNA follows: TGTGCCAGCAGCCGGACAGGGGGCACTAACTATGGCTACACCTTC.

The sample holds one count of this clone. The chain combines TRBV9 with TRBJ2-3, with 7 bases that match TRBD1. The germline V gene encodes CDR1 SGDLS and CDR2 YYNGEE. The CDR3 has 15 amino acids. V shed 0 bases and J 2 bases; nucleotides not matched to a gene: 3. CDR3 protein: CASSVVTGATDTQYF. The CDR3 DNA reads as TGTGCCAGCAGCGTAGTTACAGGGGCCACAGATACGCAGTATTTT.

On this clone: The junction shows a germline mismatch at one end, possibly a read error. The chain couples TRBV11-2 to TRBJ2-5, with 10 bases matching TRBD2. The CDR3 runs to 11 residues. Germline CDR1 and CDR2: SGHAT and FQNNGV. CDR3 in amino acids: CASRERGGLDF. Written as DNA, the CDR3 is TGTGCCAGCAGAGAGCGGGGGGGCCTAGACTTC. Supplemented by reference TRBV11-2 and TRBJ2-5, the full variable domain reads EAGVAQSPRYKIIEKRQSVAFWCNPISGHATLYWYQQILGQGPKLLIQFQNNGVVDDSQLPKDRFSAERLKGVDSTLKIQPAKLEDSAVYLCASRERGGLDFGPGTRLLVL.

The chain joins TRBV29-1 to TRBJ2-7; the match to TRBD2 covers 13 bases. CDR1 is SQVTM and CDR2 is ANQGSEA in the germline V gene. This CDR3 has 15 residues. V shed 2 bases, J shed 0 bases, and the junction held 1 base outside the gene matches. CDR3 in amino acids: CSVERLAGGSYEQYF. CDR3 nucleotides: TGCAGCGTTGAACGACTAGCGGGGGGCTCCTACGAGCAGTACTTC.

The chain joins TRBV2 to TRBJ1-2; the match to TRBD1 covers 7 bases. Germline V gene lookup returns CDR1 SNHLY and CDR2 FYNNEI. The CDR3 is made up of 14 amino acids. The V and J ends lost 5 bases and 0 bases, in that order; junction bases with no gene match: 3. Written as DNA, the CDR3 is TGTGCCAGCAGTCGCCAGGGGGCTAACTATGGCTACACCTTC. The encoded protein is CASSRQGANYGYTF.

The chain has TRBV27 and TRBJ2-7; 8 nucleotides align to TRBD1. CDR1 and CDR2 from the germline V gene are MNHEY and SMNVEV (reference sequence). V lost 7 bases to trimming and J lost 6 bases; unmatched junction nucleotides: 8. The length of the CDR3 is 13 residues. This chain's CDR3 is CASKRQGLFEQYF. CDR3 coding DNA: TGTGCCAGCAAACGACAGGGGCTGTTCGAGCAGTACTTC.

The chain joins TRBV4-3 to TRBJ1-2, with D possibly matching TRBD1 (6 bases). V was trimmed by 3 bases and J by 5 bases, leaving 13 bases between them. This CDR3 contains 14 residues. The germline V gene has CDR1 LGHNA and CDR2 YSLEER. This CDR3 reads CASSHGGRTYGYTF. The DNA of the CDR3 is TGCGCCAGCAGCCATGGGGGCCGCACTTATGGCTACACCTTC.

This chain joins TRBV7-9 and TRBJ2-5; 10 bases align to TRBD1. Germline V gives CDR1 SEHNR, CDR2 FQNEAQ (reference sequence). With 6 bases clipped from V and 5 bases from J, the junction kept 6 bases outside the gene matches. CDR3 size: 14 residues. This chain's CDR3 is CASRRQGAGETQYF. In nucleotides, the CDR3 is TGTGCCAGCAGACGACAGGGGGCAGGGGAGACCCAGTACTTC. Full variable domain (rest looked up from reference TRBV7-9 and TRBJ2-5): DTGVSQNPRHKITKRGQNVTFRCDPISEHNRLYWYRQTLGQGPEFLTYFQNEAQLEKSRLLSDRFSAERPKGSFSTLEIQRTEQGDSAMYLCASRRQGAGETQYFGPGTRLLVL.

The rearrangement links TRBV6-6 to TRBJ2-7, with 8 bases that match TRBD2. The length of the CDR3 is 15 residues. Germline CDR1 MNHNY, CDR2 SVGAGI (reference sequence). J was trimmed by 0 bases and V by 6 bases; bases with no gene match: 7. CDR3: CASRPGAGDSYEQYF. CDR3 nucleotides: TGTGCCAGCAGGCCAGGAGCGGGAGACTCCTACGAGCAGTACTTC.

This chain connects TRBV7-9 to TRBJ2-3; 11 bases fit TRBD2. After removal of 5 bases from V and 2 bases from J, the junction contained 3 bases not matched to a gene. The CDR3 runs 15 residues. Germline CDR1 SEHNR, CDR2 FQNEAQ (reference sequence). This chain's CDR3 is CASSRLAGYTDTQYF. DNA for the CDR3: TGTGCCAGCAGCCGACTAGCGGGGTACACAGATACGCAGTATTTT.

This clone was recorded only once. This chain's CDR3 is CASSKQNPSYNEQFF. The CDR3 DNA follows: TGTGCCAGCAGCAAACAGAACCCGTCCTACAATGAGCAGTTCTTC. This chain connects TRBV21-1 to TRBJ2-1; TRBD1, the D gene given by the table, was not confirmed from the DNA. TRBV21-1 is flagged as a pseudogene. The CDR3 has 15 amino acids.

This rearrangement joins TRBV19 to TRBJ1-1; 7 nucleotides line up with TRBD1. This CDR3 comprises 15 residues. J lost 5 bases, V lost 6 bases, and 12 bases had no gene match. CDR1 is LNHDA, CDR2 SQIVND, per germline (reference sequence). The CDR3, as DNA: TGTGCCAGTAGCCAAAAATCAGGGGGGCGGACTGAAGCTTTCTTT. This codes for CASSQKSGGRTEAFF.

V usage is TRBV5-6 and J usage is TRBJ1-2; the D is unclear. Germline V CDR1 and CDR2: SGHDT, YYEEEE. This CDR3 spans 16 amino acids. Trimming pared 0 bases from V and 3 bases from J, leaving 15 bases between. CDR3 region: CASSLAGPARDYGYTF. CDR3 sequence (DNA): TGTGCCAGCAGCTTGGCCGGGCCAGCAAGGGACTATGGCTACACCTTC.

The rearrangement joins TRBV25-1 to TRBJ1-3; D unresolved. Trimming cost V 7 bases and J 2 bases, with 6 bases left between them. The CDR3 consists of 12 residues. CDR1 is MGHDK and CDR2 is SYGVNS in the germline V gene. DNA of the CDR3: TGTGCCAGCACCCACACTGGAAACACCATATATTTT. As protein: CASTHTGNTIYF.

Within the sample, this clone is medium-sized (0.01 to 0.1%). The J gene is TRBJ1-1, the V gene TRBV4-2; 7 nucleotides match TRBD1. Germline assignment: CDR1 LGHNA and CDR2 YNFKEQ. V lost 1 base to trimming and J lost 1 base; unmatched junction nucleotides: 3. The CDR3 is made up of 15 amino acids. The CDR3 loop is CASSQVGQANTEAFF. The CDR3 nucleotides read TGTGCCAGCAGCCAAGTCGGACAGGCGAACACTGAAGCTTTCTTT.